This T cell receptor beta chain was found in a study of blood T cell repertoires in COVID-19. Overall study: The United States, Italy and Spain provided the acute and convalescent COVID-19 samples.

TCRdb's table, derived via immunoSEQ multiplex PCR, lists solely in-frame clones and lacks some. The sample lists tens of thousands of clones; about 82% were seen once. V dropped 0 bases and J dropped 1; count of bases not matched to a gene: 10. This CDR3 has 19 amino acids. The germline V gene has CDR1 SGDLS and CDR2 YYNGEE. The sequencing input was peripheral blood. The source of this sequence is an older woman with acute or convalescent COVID-19. The V and J genes are TRBV9 and TRBJ1-4, with 9 bases identical to TRBD1. The CDR3 DNA reads TGTGCCAGCAGCGTAGGAGGGGGACAGGGAGGAAGAACTAATGAAAAACTGTTTTTT. Protein sequence: CASSVGGGQGGRTNEKLFF.